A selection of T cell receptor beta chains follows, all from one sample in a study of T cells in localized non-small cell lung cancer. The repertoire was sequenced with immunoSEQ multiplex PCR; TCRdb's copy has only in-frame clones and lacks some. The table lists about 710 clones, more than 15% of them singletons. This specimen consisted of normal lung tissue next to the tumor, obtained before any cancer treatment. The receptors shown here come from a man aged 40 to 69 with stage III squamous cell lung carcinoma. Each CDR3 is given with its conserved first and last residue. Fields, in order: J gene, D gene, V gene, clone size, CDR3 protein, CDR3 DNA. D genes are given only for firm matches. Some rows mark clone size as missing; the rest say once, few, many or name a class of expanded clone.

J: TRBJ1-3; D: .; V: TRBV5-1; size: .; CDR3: CASSSGTVGNTIYF; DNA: TGCGCCAGCAGCTCTGGGACCGTTGGAAACACCATATATTTT
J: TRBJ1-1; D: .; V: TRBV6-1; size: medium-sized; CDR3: CASSEALVVPPAEAFF; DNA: TGTGCCAGCAGTGAAGCGCTAGTAGTCCCTCCGGCTGAAGCTTTCTTT
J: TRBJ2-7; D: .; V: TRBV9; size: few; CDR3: CASSEEGTLSYEQYF; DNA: TGTGCCAGCAGTGAAGAAGGGACCCTCTCCTACGAGCAGTACTTC
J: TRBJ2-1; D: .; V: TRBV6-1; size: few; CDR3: CASSEGLGLAKNEQFF; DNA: TGTGCCAGCAGTGAAGGTCTTGGGCTTGCAAAAAATGAGCAGTTCTTC
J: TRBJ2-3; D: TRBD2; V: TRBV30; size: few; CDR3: CAWHMAGGKQAQYF; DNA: TGTGCCTGGCATATGGCGGGGGGGAAACAGGCGCAGTATTTT
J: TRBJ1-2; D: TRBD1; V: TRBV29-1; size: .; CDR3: CSVGDRGDGYTF; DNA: TGCAGCGTTGGAGACAGGGGGGATGGCTACACCTTC
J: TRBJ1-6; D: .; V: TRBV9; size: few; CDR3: CASSESRVNNSPLHF; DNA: TGTGCCAGCAGTGAAAGCAGAGTGAATAATTCACCCCTCCACTTT
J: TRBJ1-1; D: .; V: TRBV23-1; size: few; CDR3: CASRDTPRDEAFF; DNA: TGCGCCAGCAGGGACACCCCGAGGGATGAAGCTTTCTTT
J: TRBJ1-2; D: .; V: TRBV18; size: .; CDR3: CASSIDSDFYGYTF; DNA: TGTGCCAGCTCAATCGACAGCGACTTCTATGGCTACACCTTC
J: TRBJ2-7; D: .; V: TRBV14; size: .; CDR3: CASSQDYEQYF; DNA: TGTGCCAGCAGCCAAGACTACGAGCAGTACTTC
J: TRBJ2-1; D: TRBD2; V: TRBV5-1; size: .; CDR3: CASSSGNSGGSSYNEQFF; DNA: TGCGCCAGCAGCTCCGGAAATAGCGGGGGGAGCTCCTACAATGAGCAGTTCTTC